This TCR beta chain came from a study of T cell responses to AZD1222 COVID-19 vaccine. From germline, CDR1 is MNHNY and CDR2 SVGAGI (reference sequence). The junction had 7 bases not matched to a gene; V was cut back by 7 bases and J by 5 bases. CDR3 length equals 13 residues. Study-level points and caveats: There were repertoire samples only from the period after the peak T cell response. A rise in Spike-specific TCR breadth and depth followed two AZD1222 doses.

The table lists this clone with a few counts. Its specificity is unknown. Sequenced by immunoSEQ multiplex PCR; TCRdb stores in-frame clones only, minus some. The sample includes around 100,000 clones, approximately 88% of them seen just once. This sample comprised peripheral blood, obtained on day 0 of AZD1222 vaccination. This TCR came from an adult in good health. The rearrangement joins TRBV6-6 to TRBJ1-2; 7 bases align to TRBD1. The chain's CDR3 is CASTNPGGYGYTF. The CDR3 DNA is TGTGCCAGCACTAACCCAGGGGGTTATGGCTACACCTTC.